This paragraph covers one T cell receptor beta chain sequence. The antigen it recognizes is unknown. The junction differs from germline at one of its ends, possibly a read error. This record comes from a study of shared clonotypes between healthy human individuals (TCRdb year 2020). Broadly, across the study: Three men and a couple of women, aged 18 to 49 years, made up the cohort. For each donor, CD4 naive and CD4 memory were each given three plates, CD8 naive was given two plates, and CD8 memory was given one plate. To estimate repertoire size and how much clonotype sharing occurs between individuals, the study deeply sequenced the blood TCR repertoires of roughly 5 healthy adults. To increase sequencing depth and limit assay-specific biases, TCR repertoire library preparation and sequencing were carried out by different laboratories using diverse techniques. Leukapheresis yielded between about 0.94 and 8.9 billion PBMCs per donor.

The germline V gene (reference sequence) sets CDR1 to SSHAT and CDR2 to FNYEAQ. The CDR3 runs 15 residues from the cysteine to the phenylalanine. The DNA shown is the 45-base CDR3, in frame from base 1. CD8 naive samples consisted of CD45RO-negative cells that were positively selected for CCR7, yielding a CD45RA+CCR7+ population without TemRA cells. The donors were healthy, HIV-negative adults who had no recently reported acute infections or vaccinations. All donors were Caucasian adults living in Nashville, Tennessee, USA. Blood was obtained by leukapheresis, after which PBMCs were separated by Ficoll-Histopaque density gradient centrifugation and cryopreserved in liquid nitrogen vapor phase. Purity and quantity of every magnetically sorted T cell population were checked by analytical flow cytometry. Each sorted fraction had its genomic DNA isolated and then quantified by UV absorbance on a Nanodrop 2000c.

Using the deep immunoSEQ assay, TCR CDR3 regions were amplified from genomic DNA by multiplex PCR. For each cell subset, the extracted genomic DNA was distributed evenly across all wells of several immunoSEQ 96-well plates, and each plate served as one replicate. For sorted subsets, roughly 200 ng genomic DNA, equal to about 30,000 T cell genomes, was loaded into each replicate PCR. The purified libraries were quantified using a Qubit 3.0 fluorometer, sized with a Bioanalyzer 2100, and then quantified again using the KAPA Library Quantification kit. Each immunoSEQ 96-well plate was sequenced on its own single-read 150-cycle Illumina NextSeq 550 flow cell. Per the original workflow: Because only junctional sequences without quality scores were contained in the immunoSEQ output, filtering matching that applied to full-length reads could not be performed. To assign V/J genes and CDR3, sequences were annotated using PyIR, a Python wrapper for IgBLAST v1.9, with IMGT germline references. Any read was removed if the V/J assignment was weak (E-value above 1e-6), the CDR3 was missing, or the read contained stop codons, out-of-frame junctions, or ambiguous translated residues. V3J clonotypes were defined as sequences sharing the same inferred V gene, J gene, and CDR3 amino acid sequence. To compute the percentage overlap between repertoires, the number of shared unique clonotypes was divided by the size of the smaller repertoire. RTK rarefaction, the Chao1 estimator, and Recon v2.1 estimates of unobserved clonotypes were used to assess repertoire richness. For all TCRbeta clonotypes obtained by the gDNA method from four donors, generation probabilities were computed with OLGA. TCRdb stores this immuneACCESS table with in-frame sequences only. Part of the clones is absent; in the studies checked, under half of the shortfall reflects unresolved V genes, and no reason is known for the rest. The V and J calls and clone size are taken from that table; D and trimming were inferred from the DNA. The sample records about 600,000 clones, 95% to 98% of which are singletons. The ten top clones hold 0.3% of the sample.

Results and caveats for the whole study, not just this receptor: Incomplete sequencing was indicated by rarefaction of sorted-subset datasets, despite the large sequencing depth. Across a few donors, about 5.2% of naive CD4, roughly 3.4% of naive CD8, roughly 2.2% of memory CD4, and 0.4% of memory CD8 clonotypes were shared. The small number of donors limited the genetic and exposure-history diversity represented. Naive subsets generally had larger estimated clonotype richness than memory subsets. Only blood was sampled, and tissue TCR repertoires likely differ from those in blood. Clonotypes shared by all four sorted-subset donors showed higher generation probabilities than non-shared clonotypes. Pairwise subsampling indicated that sequencing depth was expected to affect the degree of clonotype sharing among donors.

The receptor comes from a man younger than 45 in good health. Material for sequencing was naive CD8+ T cells sorted from blood. This sample's cell subset or site label indicates: CD45RA+CCR7+. The chain links TRBV7-7 with TRBJ2-2; the D region is possibly TRBD1 or TRBD2, each matching across 5 bases. At the DNA level, the sequence is TGTGCTAGCAGCTTAGGGACGGGGAACACCGGGGAGCTGTTTTTT. Its protein reads: CASSLGTGNTGELFF.